This T cell receptor (beta chain) originates from a study of cytomegalovirus exposure and HLA in healthy donors. CDR3 length: 12 amino acids. Trimming stripped 7 bases from V and 4 bases from J, with 13 bases between. Germline V CDR1 and CDR2: SQVTM, ANQGSEA. 13 Jbeta primers and 60 Vbeta primers were used for the PCR. This table comes from immunoSEQ multiplex PCR, and its TCRdb copy is limited to in-frame clones, with some not included. The sample yields more than 150,000 clones, roughly 80% seen once. Sequences were obtained from PBMCs. The source of this sequence is a boy younger than 18 in good health and CMV-seronegative. The chain combines TRBV29-1 with TRBJ2-5; D might be TRBD1 (6 bases). CDR3 nucleotides: TGCAGCGGCGGAACAGGGCGAGAGACCCAGTACTTC. Translated, it gives CSGGTGRETQYF.